Sequencing of this T cell receptor beta chain was carried out in a study of T cells after yellow fever vaccination. This CDR3 has 13 amino acids. After removal of 6 bases from V and 7 bases from J, the junction contained 8 bases not matched to a gene. The germline V gene encodes CDR1 MDHEN and CDR2 SYDVKM. This clonotype was counted only a few times. The target antigen is unknown. Study observations and caveats: Abundant clonotypes from the bulk population could have been carried over as contaminants into FACS-sorted repertoires. A small proportion of clonotypes was detected in both the CD4 and CD8 compartments.

The study made its TCR cDNA through 5'RACE template switching. That step introduced a universal primer site along with UMIs. TCRdb ran MiXCR on the 5' RACE reads and lists one entry per CDR3 protein. The data show about 260,000 distinct CDR3 sequences, around 4.9% seen once. This specimen consisted of CD4+ T cells sorted from PBMCs, obtained on the day of the yellow fever booster vaccination. V gene TRBV28 combines with J gene TRBJ2-5, with 7 bases that match TRBD1. This TCR derives from a man between 18 and 29 years old who received the YFV17D yellow fever vaccine. CDR3 region: CASSRDRAGTQYF. CDR3 sequence (DNA): TGTGCCAGCAGCAGAGACAGGGCCGGGACCCAGTACTTC.